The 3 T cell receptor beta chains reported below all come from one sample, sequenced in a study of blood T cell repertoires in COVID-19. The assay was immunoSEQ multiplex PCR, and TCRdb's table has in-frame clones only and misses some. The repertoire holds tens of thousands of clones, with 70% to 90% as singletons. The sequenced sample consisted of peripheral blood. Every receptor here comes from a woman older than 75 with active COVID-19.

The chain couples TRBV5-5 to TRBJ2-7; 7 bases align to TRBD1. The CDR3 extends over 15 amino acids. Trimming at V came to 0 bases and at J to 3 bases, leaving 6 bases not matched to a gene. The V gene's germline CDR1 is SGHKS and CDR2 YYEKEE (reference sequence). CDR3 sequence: CASSLEGTEYYEQYF. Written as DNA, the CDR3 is TGTGCCAGCAGCTTGGAGGGGACAGAGTACTACGAGCAGTACTTC.

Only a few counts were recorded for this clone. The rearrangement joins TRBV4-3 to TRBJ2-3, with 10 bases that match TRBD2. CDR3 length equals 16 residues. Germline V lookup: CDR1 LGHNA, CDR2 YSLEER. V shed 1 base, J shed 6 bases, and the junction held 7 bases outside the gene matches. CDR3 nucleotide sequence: TGCGCCAGCAGCCAAGCGATAGCGGGGGGTTGGGATACGCAGTATTTT. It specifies CASSQAIAGGWDTQYF.

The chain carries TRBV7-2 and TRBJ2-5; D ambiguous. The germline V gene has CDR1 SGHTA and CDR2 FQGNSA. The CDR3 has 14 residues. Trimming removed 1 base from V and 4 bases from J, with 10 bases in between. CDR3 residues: CASSLETGRETQYF. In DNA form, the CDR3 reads TGTGCCAGCAGCTTAGAGACTGGTCGAGAGACCCAGTACTTC.